This passage covers 22 T cell receptor beta chains from one sample sequenced in a study of PD-1 blockade in classical Hodgkin lymphoma (dated by TCRdb to the early 2020s). Libraries were prepared through the immunoSEQ multiplex PCR assay. What TCRdb holds here is the immuneACCESS table cut down to in-frame rearrangements. Part of the clones is not present; checked against another copy, under half of the missing clones reflect an unresolved V gene, and the others are unexplained. This sample is represented by 80,000 to 100,000 clones; around 81% of them were singletons. Of the sample, roughly 15% is held by the ten largest clones. Per the publication, the time point label means: cycle 2 day 1 (C2D1) of nivolumab. Every trial patient had relapsed following autologous stem cell transplantation, and prior brentuximab vedotin exposure was what differed among cohorts A, B and C. The specimen comprised peripheral blood mononuclear cells (PBMCs), sampled before the second cycle of nivolumab. The receptors here all came from a human donor with classical Hodgkin lymphoma.

The chain couples TRBV28 to TRBJ2-3; D is uncertain. This CDR3 region has 16 residues. Germline loops: CDR1 MDHEN, CDR2 SYDVKM. The germline V and J ends were trimmed by 3 bases and 0 bases, with 13 bases remaining between them. CDR3 DNA: TGTGCCAGCAGTTTCGGCCGGCTCCGGAGCACAGATACGCAGTATTTT. Residues: CASSFGRLRSTDTQYF. Using reference TRBV28 and TRBJ2-3 for the parts outside the CDR3, the full variable domain is DVKVTQSSRYLVKRTGEKVFLECVQDMDHENMFWYRQDPGLGLRLIYFSYDVKMKEKGDIPEGYSVSREKKERFSLILESASTNQTSMYLCASSFGRLRSTDTQYFGPGTRLTVL.

This rearrangement joins TRBV4-2 to TRBJ2-1; 14 nucleotides match TRBD2. The V gene end was trimmed by 8 bases and the J gene end by 9 bases; junction bases not matched to a gene: 12. The CDR3 is made up of 16 amino acids. The germline CDR1 and CDR2 sequences are LGHNA and YNFKEQ. This chain's CDR3 is CASALGLAGGRGEQFF. DNA of the CDR3: TGTGCCAGCGCCCTAGGACTAGCGGGAGGAAGGGGTGAGCAGTTCTTC.

This chain connects TRBV4-2 to TRBJ2-7; 7 nucleotides match TRBD2. Trimming cost V 0 bases and J 0 bases; bases outside gene matches: 5. This CDR3 has 16 residues. CDR1 LGHNA and CDR2 YNFKEQ come from the germline V gene. In DNA form, the CDR3 reads TGTGCCAGCAGCCAAGAAGCCAGCGGGATCTCCTACGAGCAGTACTTC. As protein: CASSQEASGISYEQYF.

The J gene is TRBJ2-7, the V gene TRBV5-4, with TRBD2 matching 8 bases. The CDR3 is made up of 14 amino acids. The trim removed 5 bases at V and 5 bases at J, leaving 9 bases unmatched. In germline, CDR1 is SGHNT, CDR2 YYREEE (reference sequence). The CDR3 loop reads CASRTGTRIDEQYF. CDR3 sequence (DNA): TGTGCCAGCAGGACGGGGACTAGGATTGACGAGCAGTACTTC.

The chain carries TRBV13 and TRBJ2-5; no reliable D call. The V gene's germline CDR1 is PRHDT and CDR2 FYEKMQ (reference sequence). This CDR3 spans 14 amino acids. The V gene lost 1 base and the J gene lost 2 bases, with 8 bases spanning the gap. CDR3 sequence (DNA): TGTGCCAGCAGCTTAGTGGGTTTACAAGAGACCCAGTACTTC. Translation gives CASSLVGLQETQYF.

The gene calls are TRBV6-1 and TRBJ2-1; D is possibly TRBD1 (6 bases). This CDR3 is 15 amino acids long. V was trimmed by 3 bases and J by 7 bases, leaving 16 bases between them. Germline loops: CDR1 MNHNS, CDR2 SASEGT. The CDR3 sequence is CASSEAGAILNEQFF. For the CDR3, the DNA is TGTGCCAGCAGTGAGGCAGGGGCGATATTGAATGAGCAGTTCTTC.

The chain couples TRBV5-1 to TRBJ2-5; the match to TRBD2 covers 7 bases. This CDR3 has 15 residues. Germline lookup yields CDR1 SGHRS and CDR2 YFSETQ. J was trimmed by 4 bases and V by 2 bases; bases with no gene match: 8. The CDR3 nucleotides are TGCGCCAGCAGCTTCCGGGACGGGGGGTCAGAGACCCAGTACTTC. The encoded protein is CASSFRDGGSETQYF.

The rearrangement joins TRBV30 to TRBJ2-7; 8 positions match TRBD2. Germline V gene sequence: CDR1 GTSNPN, CDR2 SVGIG (reference sequence). The CDR3 consists of 13 residues. The J segment lost 6 bases and the V segment lost 3 bases, leaving 7 bases of the junction unmatched. In DNA form, the CDR3 reads TGTGCCTGGAGCCCGGGACTAGATGCCGAGCAGTACTTC. Its translation: CAWSPGLDAEQYF.

The chain combines TRBV11-2 with TRBJ1-1; D unclear. Germline lookup yields CDR1 SGHAT and CDR2 FQNNGV. The V end was cut by 2 bases, the J end by 3 bases, with 7 bases between. The CDR3 consists of 13 residues. For the CDR3, the DNA is TGTGCCAGCAGCTTAATCGTAGACACTGAAGCTTTCTTT. Translation gives CASSLIVDTEAFF.

The V and J genes are TRBV15 and TRBJ1-4; D is perhaps TRBD1 (5 bases). The CDR3 runs 14 residues. Germline-derived CDR1 and CDR2 are LNHNV and YYDKDF (reference sequence). Trimming cost V 5 bases and J 8 bases, with 15 bases left between them. CDR3 region: CATSGHGASEKLFF. For the CDR3, the DNA is TGTGCCACCAGCGGGCACGGGGCTTCAGAAAAACTGTTTTTT.

This chain connects TRBV10-3 to TRBJ2-7; the match to TRBD1 covers 8 bases. The ends lost 4 bases at V and 2 bases at J; junction bases unmatched: 4. This CDR3 has 14 residues. Germline-derived CDR1 and CDR2 are ENHRY and SYGVKD. CDR3 nucleotides: TGTGCCATCAGTGGCGGGACAGGCCCCTACGAGCAGTACTTC. Translated: CAISGGTGPYEQYF.

The chain links TRBV7-9 to TRBJ2-1, with 7 bases identical to TRBD2. The V segment lost 7 bases and the J segment 3 bases; nucleotides outside the gene matches: 12. Germline V gene sequence: CDR1 SEHNR, CDR2 FQNEAQ (reference sequence). This CDR3 region has 16 residues. CDR3 residues: CASTDRGLVGYNEQFF. As DNA, the CDR3 is TGTGCCAGCACCGACCGTGGACTAGTTGGCTACAATGAGCAGTTCTTC. The whole variable domain, remainder taken from reference TRBV7-9 and TRBJ2-1, is DTGVSQNPRHKITKRGQNVTFRCDPISEHNRLYWYRQTLGQGPEFLTYFQNEAQLEKSRLLSDRFSAERPKGSFSTLEIQRTEQGDSAMYLCASTDRGLVGYNEQFFGPGTRLTVL.

In its sample, this clone was seen once. The chain recombines TRBV16 with TRBJ2-7, with D perhaps TRBD1 or TRBD2 (6 bases each). CDR1 is KGHSY and CDR2 is FQNENV in the germline V gene. The CDR3 totals 13 residues. V lost 6 bases and J 5 bases, leaving 14 bases between the germline ends. For the CDR3, the DNA is TGTGCCAGCAGTCACGCCGGGGGCCACGAGCAGTACTTC. Amino acids: CASSHAGGHEQYF. Variable domain in full (rest from reference TRBV16 and TRBJ2-7): GEEVAQTPKHLVRGEGQKAKLYCAPIKGHSYVFWYQQVLKNEFKFLISFQNENVFDETGMPKERFSAKCLPNSPCSLEIQATKLEDSAVYFCASSHAGGHEQYFGPGTRLTVT.

The chain carries TRBV4-1 and TRBJ2-7, with 7 bases fitting TRBD1. CDR1 and CDR2 (germline): MGHRA, YSYEKL. This CDR3 region has 16 residues. J gave up 3 bases and V 1 base, and 9 bases lay outside the gene matches. CDR3: CASSQVGQGVIYEQYF. CDR3 nucleotide sequence: TGCGCCAGCAGCCAAGTGGGGCAGGGGGTAATCTACGAGCAGTACTTC.

This clone was seen just once. The chain is built from TRBV7-4 and TRBJ2-7; no definite D call. Germline assignment: CDR1 SGHVT and CDR2 SQSDAQ. Trimming removed 5 bases from V and 3 bases from J, with 17 bases in between. This CDR3 is 15 amino acids long. CDR3 residues: CASSPVHREIYEQYF. CDR3 DNA: TGTGCCAGCAGCCCCGTGCATAGGGAAATCTACGAGCAGTACTTC.

The chain recombines TRBV14 with TRBJ2-3, with D hard to call. Trimming shortened V by 4 bases and J by 0 bases, and 14 bases separated the two germline ends. The CDR3 extends over 16 amino acids. CDR1 and CDR2 (germline): SGHDN, FVKESK. The CDR3 is CASSPRVAASTDTQYF. The CDR3 DNA reads as TGTGCCAGCAGCCCCCGCGTAGCCGCTAGCACAGATACGCAGTATTTT.

Details on this clone: This sample also contains other DNA sequences that code for the same CDR3. V usage is TRBV5-4 and J usage is TRBJ2-5, with D possibly matching TRBD2 (6 bases). This CDR3 comprises 13 residues. The germline V and J ends were trimmed by 0 bases and 5 bases, with 8 bases remaining between them. Germline V gives CDR1 SGHNT, CDR2 YYREEE (reference sequence). The CDR3 region is CASSLVGGETQYF. Here the CDR3 DNA reads TGTGCCAGCAGCTTGGTTGGAGGGGAGACCCAGTACTTC.

The chain recombines TRBV29-1 with TRBJ2-3; 9 bases match TRBD1. CDR3 length equals 13 residues. CDR1 is SQVTM, CDR2 ANQGSEA, per germline. J gave up 4 bases and V 6 bases, and 5 bases lay outside the gene matches. Written as DNA, the CDR3 is TGCAGCGTCGCTACAGGGGGCGCAGATACGCAGTATTTT. It is translated as CSVATGGADTQYF.

This CDR3 reads CASSEKGPVYGYTF. In nucleotides, the CDR3 is TGTGCCAGCAGTGAAAAAGGACCAGTCTATGGCTACACCTTC. V and J are TRBV25-1 and TRBJ1-2; D is unclear. Deletions cut 2 bases from V and 4 bases from J, with 11 bases between. CDR3 length: 14 amino acids. Germline V lookup: CDR1 MGHDK, CDR2 SYGVNS.

The sample holds a few counts of this clone. The V gene is TRBV5-1, the J gene TRBJ2-7; 13 bases align to TRBD2. Germline CDR1 SGHRS, CDR2 YFSETQ. The CDR3 has 14 residues. J was trimmed by 4 bases and V by 4 bases; bases with no gene match: 2. The CDR3 sequence: CASSRTSGSYEQYF. CDR3 nucleotides: TGCGCCAGCAGCCGGACTAGCGGGAGTTACGAGCAGTACTTC.

A few counts support this clone. V is TRBV6-6 and J is TRBJ2-3, with 11 bases aligning to TRBD2. From germline, CDR1 is MNHNY and CDR2 SVGAGI (reference sequence). The CDR3 loop spans 16 amino acids. J gave up 7 bases and V 0 bases, and 6 bases lay outside the gene matches. CDR3 DNA sequence: TGTGCCAGCAGTTACTCGGGTAGCGGGAGGGCTTATACGCAGTATTTT. Protein sequence: CASSYSGSGRAYTQYF.

The chain is built from TRBV7-7 and TRBJ2-3; D may be TRBD1 or TRBD2 (5 bases each). The CDR3 length is 9 residues. The V gene's germline CDR1 is SSHAT and CDR2 FNYEAQ (reference sequence). The CDR3 region has the DNA TGTGTGGGGACGGATACGCAGTATTTT. Translated, it gives CVGTDTQYF.